The clone carrying this TCR beta chain came up many times. Data came from immunoSEQ multiplex PCR; TCRdb stores just in-frame clones and leaves some out. The sample has some 57,000 clones; about 90% are singletons. Germline CDR1 and CDR2: KGHSH and LQKENI. The V end lost 6 bases, the J end lost 8 bases, and 13 bases lay between the germline ends. CDR3 size: 12 residues. These data belong to a study of T cell changes during pregnancy in multiple sclerosis. The sequences come from CD4+ T cells from peripheral blood mononuclear cells, collected in the first trimester of pregnancy. The origin of this receptor is a female donor with multiple sclerosis, enrolled in a pregnancy study. The chain employs TRBV18 and TRBJ1-2; D is undetermined. CDR3 coding DNA: TGTGCCAGCTCTGATATTCCGAGGGGCTACACCTTC. This translates into CASSDIPRGYTF.